Presented here are 13 T cell receptor beta chains from one specimen sequenced in a study of blood T cell repertoires in COVID-19. Clones were sequenced by immunoSEQ multiplex PCR, and TCRdb holds only the in-frame ones, with some missing. Here the sample spans tens of thousands of clones, roughly 88% being singletons. Sequencing used peripheral blood. The origin of the receptors is an elderly woman with acute or convalescent COVID-19.

V usage is TRBV5-1 and J usage is TRBJ1-6; the D gene is possibly TRBD1 (6 bases). The CDR3 runs to 14 residues. From germline, CDR1 is SGHRS and CDR2 YFSETQ. V gave up 0 bases and J gave up 6 bases, with 7 bases separating them. The CDR3 DNA follows: TGCGCCAGCAGCTTGGAACAGGGTAATTCACCCCTCCACTTT. This translates into CASSLEQGNSPLHF.

V gene TRBV14 combines with J gene TRBJ2-7; a weak D match, TRBD1 (6 bases). Per germline, CDR1 SGHDN and CDR2 FVKESK. V dropped 8 bases and J dropped 2 bases, with 25 bases sitting between them. CDR3 length: 17 residues. The CDR3 loop is CASDVDKQGQKTYEQYF. In DNA, the CDR3 is TGTGCCAGCGACGTTGATAAACAGGGACAAAAAACCTACGAGCAGTACTTC.

V gene TRBV7-9 combines with J gene TRBJ2-7; 7 nucleotides match TRBD2. The CDR3 is 16 residues long. The V segment lost 5 bases and the J segment 4 bases; nucleotides outside the gene matches: 14. CDR1 is SEHNR, CDR2 FQNEAQ, per germline (reference sequence). The CDR3 nucleotides are TGTGCCAGCAGCCCCAGACTAGCTCCCCTTATATACGAGCAGTACTTC. Its translation: CASSPRLAPLIYEQYF.

The chain uses TRBV10-3 and TRBJ1-1; D possibly corresponds to TRBD1 (6 bases). Deletions cut 2 bases from V and 1 base from J, with 11 bases between. The CDR3 totals 15 residues. Germline CDR1 and CDR2: ENHRY and SYGVKD. CDR3 protein: CAISEVTGKNTEAFF. CDR3 nucleotide sequence: TGTGCCATCAGTGAGGTTACAGGGAAGAACACTGAAGCTTTCTTT.

This chain uses TRBV4-1 with TRBJ1-1; D gene uncertain. V lost 0 bases and J 5 bases, leaving 10 bases between the germline ends. Germline CDR1 is MGHRA and CDR2 is YSYEKL. CDR3 length: 14 residues. CDR3 loop: CASSQDGVRTEAFF. Here the CDR3 DNA reads TGCGCCAGCAGCCAAGACGGGGTCCGAACTGAAGCTTTCTTT.

This clone was recorded only once. Other DNA variants within this sample encode the same CDR3. The chain has TRBV19 and TRBJ1-5, with unresolved D. V gave up 5 bases and J gave up 2 bases, with 10 bases separating them. CDR3 size: 14 residues. Germline loops: CDR1 LNHDA, CDR2 SQIVND (reference sequence). The CDR3 DNA reads TGTGCCAGTAGTGCCTCCGGAGGCAATCAGCCCCAGCATTTT. Translation: CASSASGGNQPQHF.

The chain is built from TRBV6-5 and TRBJ1-1; TRBD1 agrees at 8 bases. This CDR3 is 13 amino acids long. The germline CDR1 and CDR2 sequences are MNHEY and SVGAGI. Trimming at V came to 7 bases and at J to 10 bases, leaving 11 bases not matched to a gene. This CDR3 reads CASTTVAGGVAFF. The CDR3 bases are TGTGCCAGCACAACCGTGGCAGGGGGCGTAGCTTTCTTT.

V usage is TRBV6-1 and J usage is TRBJ1-6, with D unresolved. CDR1 MNHNS and CDR2 SASEGT come from the germline V gene. Trimming removed 2 bases from V and 5 bases from J, with 7 bases in between. This CDR3 is built from 14 residues. The CDR3 DNA sequence: TGTGCCAGCAGTGAATGGCAGAATAATTCACCCCTCCACTTT. Its protein is CASSEWQNNSPLHF.

The chain employs TRBV29-1 and TRBJ1-1, with a weak D call TRBD1 (6 bases). V was trimmed by 5 bases and J by 1 base, leaving 23 bases between them. There are 17 residues in the CDR3. CDR1 is SQVTM, CDR2 ANQGSEA, per germline. Here the CDR3 DNA reads TGCAGCGTTAGGGGCTGGGGGAGGGTGACAGGGAACACTGAAGCTTTCTTT. Translating it yields CSVRGWGRVTGNTEAFF.

The chain combines TRBV6-5 with TRBJ1-6, with D hard to call. The V end lost 6 bases, the J end lost 5 bases, and 11 bases lay between the germline ends. This CDR3 comprises 14 residues. The germline V gene has CDR1 MNHEY and CDR2 SVGAGI. The CDR3 sequence is CASRPRSDNSPLHF. CDR3 sequence (DNA): TGTGCCAGCAGGCCTCGGAGTGATAATTCACCCCTCCACTTT.

CDR3 coding DNA: TGTGCCAGCAGCTTAGATGGGCGGGGAGAACAGCCCCAGCATTTT. Translating it yields CASSLDGRGEQPQHF. The rearrangement uses TRBV7-2 and TRBJ1-5, with no clear D. This CDR3 comprises 15 residues. The V gene lost 1 base and the J gene lost 7 bases, with 14 bases spanning the gap. Germline assignment: CDR1 SGHTA and CDR2 FQGNSA. Full variable domain (remainder filled in from reference TRBV7-2 and TRBJ1-5): GAGVSQSPSNKVTEKGKDVELRCDPISGHTALYWYRQSLGQGLEFLIYFQGNSAPDKSGLPSDRFSAERTGGSVSTLTIQRTQQEDSAVYLCASSLDGRGEQPQHFGDGTRLSIL.

The V and J genes are TRBV7-2 and TRBJ2-3; 8 bases line up with TRBD2. Germline lookup yields CDR1 SGHTA and CDR2 FQGNSA. V dropped 2 bases and J dropped 2; count of bases not matched to a gene: 6. The CDR3 sequence is 16 residues long. The CDR3 DNA is TGTGCCAGCAGCTTAATGGCGGGGGGAGCCACAGATACGCAGTATTTT. Residues: CASSLMAGGATDTQYF.

The count of this clone is one. The chain is built from TRBV4-2 and TRBJ2-7; the match to TRBD2 covers 9 bases. V was clipped by 4 bases and J by 2 bases; unmatched bases: 6. Germline assignment: CDR1 LGHNA and CDR2 YNFKEQ. The CDR3 extends over 15 amino acids. The CDR3 coding sequence is TGTGCCAGCAGCCCTCAACCTAGCGGGACCTACGAGCAGTACTTC. This translates into CASSPQPSGTYEQYF.